The rows below give T cell receptor beta chains drawn from one sample of a study of shared clonotypes between healthy human individuals. Data came from immunoSEQ multiplex PCR; TCRdb stores just in-frame clones and leaves some out. Here the sample spans around 2,000,000 clones, about 95% being singletons. Material for sequencing was naive CD8+ T cells sorted from blood. The source is a young man in good health. Each CDR3 is given with its conserved first and last residue. Fields, in order: J gene, D gene, V gene, clone size, CDR3 DNA, CDR3 protein. D genes are given only for firm matches. Part of the rows lack a size; the others show once, few, many or a class for expanded clones.

>TRBJ2-1|TRBD1|TRBV30|NA
TGTGCCTGGAGCTCTGGACAGGGTGACAATGAGCAGTTCTTC
CAWSSGQGDNEQFF
>TRBJ2-1|TRBD2|TRBV5-6|NA
TGTGCCAGCAGCTTGGTCGGGGTGCTAGCGGGGTCCCACAATGAGCAGTTCTTC
CASSLVGVLAGSHNEQFF
>TRBJ1-1|TRBD1|TRBV4-3|NA
TGCGCCAGCAGCCAACGTGGACAGGGTTTGAACACTGAAGCTTTCTTT
CASSQRGQGLNTEAFF
>TRBJ1-1|NA|TRBV15|NA
TGTGCCACCAGCAGATGGGGGCCGGGGAATGTGGCTGAAGCTTTCTTT
CATSRWGPGNVAEAFF
>TRBJ2-7|NA|TRBV30|NA
TGTGCCTGGAGTCGGATAGGGACCACCTACGAGCAGTACTTC
CAWSRIGTTYEQYF
>TRBJ2-2|NA|TRBV9|NA
TGTGCCAGCAGCGACTATTTAGGCGGCACCGGGGAGCTGTTTTTT
CASSDYLGGTGELFF
>TRBJ2-5|NA|TRBV11-2|NA
TGTGCCAGCAGCTTAGTGGGCGGCATTCAAGAGACCCAGTACTTC
CASSLVGGIQETQYF
>TRBJ2-2|NA|TRBV5-1|NA
TGCGCCAGCAGCCAAGATTCTACCGGGGAGCTGTTTTTT
CASSQDSTGELFF
>TRBJ2-1|NA|TRBV5-1|NA
TGCGCCAGCAGCTTGGCCCGGGGGAGCTCCTACAATGAGCAGTTCTTC
CASSLARGSSYNEQFF
>TRBJ1-6|NA|TRBV2|NA
TGTGCCAGCAGTGGAGGAGACAGAGACCCTTATTCACCCCTCCACTTT
CASSGGDRDPYSPLHF
>TRBJ2-7|NA|TRBV6-6|NA
TGTGCCAGCAGTTACCCGGACAGTTACGAGCAGTACTTC
CASSYPDSYEQYF
>TRBJ2-1|TRBD2|TRBV27|NA
TGTGCCAGCAGTTTAACTAGCGGGGGGTTTGAGCAGTTCTTC
CASSLTSGGFEQFF
>TRBJ1-1|NA|TRBV30|NA
TGTGCCTGGAGCCTAGATGGGACACTGAACACTGAAGCTTTCTTT
CAWSLDGTLNTEAFF
>TRBJ2-3|NA|TRBV27|once
TGTGCCAGCAGTTTATCGAGCTCGGATAGAAGCACAGATACGCAGTATTTT
CASSLSSSDRSTDTQYF
>TRBJ2-7|NA|TRBV4-1|NA
TGCGCCAGCAGCCTCGGGAACGAGCAGTACTTC
CASSLGNEQYF
>TRBJ1-3|NA|TRBV29-1|once
TGCAGCGTTGTCAGTGTGGGGGACGGAAACACCATATATTTT
CSVVSVGDGNTIYF
>TRBJ1-2|NA|TRBV10-3|NA
TGTGCCATCAGTGAGGGAGACGGGGTGGAAGGCTACACCTTC
CAISEGDGVEGYTF
>TRBJ2-2|NA|TRBV12-2|NA
TGTGCAAGTCCGAGAGGGGGGAGAGGCACCGGGGAGCTGTTTTTT
CASPRGGRGTGELFF
>TRBJ2-7|NA|TRBV19|NA
TGTGCCAGTAGTATGGGCAGAGCCTACGAGCAGTACTTC
CASSMGRAYEQYF
>TRBJ1-2|NA|TRBV27|NA
TGTGCCAGCAGTTTAGAGCCCTTACTCTATGGCTACACCTTC
CASSLEPLLYGYTF
>TRBJ1-5|NA|TRBV4-1|NA
TGCGCCAGCAGCCAGGGGCTCAAGTATAGCAATCAGCCCCAGCATTTT
CASSQGLKYSNQPQHF
>TRBJ2-7|TRBD1|TRBV6-5|once
TGTGCCAGCGGATTGGGACAGACATCCTACGAGCAGTACTTC
CASGLGQTSYEQYF
>TRBJ2-5|NA|TRBV13|NA
TGTGCCAGCAGCTTACGACTAGATTCATGGATCCAACAAGAGACCCAGTACTTC
CASSLRLDSWIQQETQYF
>TRBJ2-2|TRBD2|TRBV7-2|NA
TGTGCCAGCAGCCCACTAGCGGGAGGACCCACCGGGGAGCTGTTTTTT
CASSPLAGGPTGELFF
>TRBJ2-7|NA|TRBV6-5|NA
TGTGCCAGCAGTTATCAGGCTGCATACGAGCAGTACTTC
CASSYQAAYEQYF
>TRBJ2-7|NA|TRBV4-3|NA
TGCGCCAGCAGCCAAGATCTCCCTAGTGGGGAATACGAGCAGTACTTC
CASSQDLPSGEYEQYF